This is a list of T cell receptor beta chains from one sample in a study of T cell changes during pregnancy in multiple sclerosis. TCRdb's copy holds only in-frame clones and misses some; the assay was immunoSEQ multiplex PCR. The sample lists around 40,000 clones; roughly 90% were seen once. Source: CD4+ T cells from peripheral blood mononuclear cells, taken in the second trimester of pregnancy. These receptors were obtained from a female donor with multiple sclerosis, enrolled in a pregnancy study. CDR3s include the opening cysteine and the closing phenylalanine or tryptophan. D genes are given only for firm matches. Some rows have no size entry. The others give once, few or many, or a class for an expanded clone.

NA	TRBV4-3	NA	TRBJ2-1	TGCGCCAGCAGCCATGGGTGGCAGGGCAGGCGGACTACTACAAATGAGCAGTTCTTC	CASSHGWQGRRTTTNEQFF
NA	TRBV7-3	NA	TRBJ1-1	TGTGCCAGCAGCCGGGTACCCAACACTGAAGCTTTCTTT	CASSRVPNTEAFF
NA	TRBV19	NA	TRBJ2-3	TGTGCCAGGACCGATTTGACTATTCCCCCAGATACGCAGTATTTT	CARTDLTIPPDTQYF
NA	TRBV10-2	NA	TRBJ2-5	TGCGCCAGCAGCCCCCGGGGGCAAGAGACCCAGTACTTC	CASSPRGQETQYF
NA	TRBV7-2	NA	TRBJ2-5	TGTGCCAGCAGCCCCCCAATTTGGGTTACTAGGACCCAGTACTTC	CASSPPIWVTRTQYF
TRBD2	TRBV9	NA	TRBJ2-1	TGTGCCAGCAGCGTAGTTGGTAGCGGGTACAATGAGCAGTTCTTC	CASSVVGSGYNEQFF
NA	TRBV13	NA	TRBJ2-3	TGTGCCAGCCGCAAGGGGGGGCAGGGAGATACGCAGTATTTT	CASRKGGQGDTQYF
TRBD1	TRBV5-1	NA	TRBJ2-2	TGCGCCAGCAGCTTGGGGGACAGTAACACCGGGGAGCTGTTTTTT	CASSLGDSNTGELFF
NA	TRBV5-1	NA	TRBJ2-5	TGCGCCAGCAGCTCCCGGGAGACCCAGTACTTC	CASSSRETQYF
NA	TRBV7-8	NA	TRBJ2-5	TGTGCCAGCAGCCGACCTGGACAGCAAGAGACCCAGTACTTC	CASSRPGQQETQYF
TRBD1	TRBV9	NA	TRBJ2-6	TGTGCCAGCAGCGTAGGTTCGGGACAGGGTACTTCTGGGGCCAACGTCCTGACTTTC	CASSVGSGQGTSGANVLTF
NA	TRBV4-3	NA	TRBJ1-3	TGCGCCAGCAGCCAAGATGAGCTGTCTGGAAACACCATATATTTT	CASSQDELSGNTIYF
NA	TRBV7-9	NA	TRBJ2-7	TGTGCCAGCAGCTTAGCGGACACACCGGGAGATGAGCAGTACTTC	CASSLADTPGDEQYF
NA	TRBV11-2	NA	TRBJ1-3	TGTGCCAGCAGCTTGGGAGGGTCAGGACGGTTCTCTGGAAACACCATATATTTT	CASSLGGSGRFSGNTIYF
TRBD1	TRBV7-9	NA	TRBJ1-1	TGTGCCAGCAGCGCCCGACAGGGAAGGAACACTGAAGCTTTCTTT	CASSARQGRNTEAFF
NA	TRBV2	NA	TRBJ2-7	TGTGCCAGCACTGGGACATTGAGCTCCTACGAGCAGTACTTC	CASTGTLSSYEQYF
NA	TRBV19	NA	TRBJ1-6	TGTGCCAGTAATAGCGAGCGAGGTTCACCCCTCCACTTT	CASNSERGSPLHF
NA	TRBV6-4	once	TRBJ1-1	TGTGCCAGCAGTGACACCCCTCTCTCTCGGGCTTTCTTT	CASSDTPLSRAFF
TRBD1	TRBV27	NA	TRBJ1-1	TGTGCCAGCAGTGAGTACGGACAGGGGAACACTGAAGCTTTCTTT	CASSEYGQGNTEAFF
TRBD1	TRBV11-2	once	TRBJ2-7	TGTGCCAGCAGCTGGAGTCCGGACAGGGGCTCCGAGCAGTACTTC	CASSWSPDRGSEQYF
NA	TRBV6-5	NA	TRBJ1-1	TGTGCCAGCAGCCTCGAACGGTACACTGAAGCTTTCTTT	CASSLERYTEAFF
NA	TRBV10-3	once	TRBJ2-2	TGTGCCATCAGTGGGAAGACAGCGATTAACACCGGGGAGCTGTTTTTT	CAISGKTAINTGELFF
TRBD1	TRBV5-1	NA	TRBJ1-5	TGCGCCAGCAGCTCGACAGGGGAAAGCAATCAGCCCCAGCATTTT	CASSSTGESNQPQHF
NA	TRBV7-9	NA	TRBJ1-1	TGTGCCAGCAGCATACACGGACAGTCGGGCACTGAAGCTTTCTTT	CASSIHGQSGTEAFF
NA	TRBV16	NA	TRBJ1-2	TGTGCCAGCAGCCCCGGGGCGGGGCTAGCTAACTATGGCTACACCTTC	CASSPGAGLANYGYTF
TRBD1	TRBV7-9	NA	TRBJ1-1	TGTGCCAGCAGCTTGTTGACAGGGGAAACTGAAGCTTTCTTT	CASSLLTGETEAFF
NA	TRBV19	NA	TRBJ1-1	TGTGCCAGTAGTATCCAGGGGTTGAACACTGAAGCTTTCTTT	CASSIQGLNTEAFF
TRBD1	TRBV7-9	NA	TRBJ2-7	TGTGCCAGCAGCTTAGCATCGGGACAGCACTACGAGCAGTACTTC	CASSLASGQHYEQYF
NA	TRBV7-2	once	TRBJ2-4	TGTGCCAGCAGCTTAGCGCGCGGCGTTGTTGGAAACATTCAGTACTTC	CASSLARGVVGNIQYF
NA	TRBV4-1	NA	TRBJ1-5	TGCGCCAGCAGCCAAGAACCCCTGAGGGGCAATCAGCCCCAGCATTTT	CASSQEPLRGNQPQHF